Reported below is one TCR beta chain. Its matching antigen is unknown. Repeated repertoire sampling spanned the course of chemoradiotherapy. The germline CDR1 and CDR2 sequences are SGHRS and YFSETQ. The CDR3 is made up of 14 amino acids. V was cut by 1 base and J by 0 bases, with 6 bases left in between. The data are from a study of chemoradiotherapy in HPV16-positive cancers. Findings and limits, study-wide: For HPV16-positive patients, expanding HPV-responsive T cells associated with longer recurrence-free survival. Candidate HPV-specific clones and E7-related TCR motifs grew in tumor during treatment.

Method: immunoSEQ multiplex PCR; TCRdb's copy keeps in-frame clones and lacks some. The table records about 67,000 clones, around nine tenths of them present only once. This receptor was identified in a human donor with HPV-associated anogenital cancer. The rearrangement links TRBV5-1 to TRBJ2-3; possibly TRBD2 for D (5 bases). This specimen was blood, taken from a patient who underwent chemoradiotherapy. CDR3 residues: CASSLWTSTDTQYF. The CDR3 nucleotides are TGCGCCAGCAGCTTGTGGACTAGCACAGATACGCAGTATTTT. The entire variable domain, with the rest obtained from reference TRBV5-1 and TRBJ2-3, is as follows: KAGVTQTPRYLIKTRGQQVTLSCSPISGHRSVSWYQQTPGQGLQFLFEYFSETQRNKGNFPGRFSGRQFSNSRSEMNVSTLELGDSALYLCASSLWTSTDTQYFGPGTRLTVL.